What follows is one T cell receptor (beta chain) and its context. Original methodology: Cell counts per sample came from amplifying reference gene primers. Profiling relied on immunoSEQ multiplex PCR, and the TCRdb table lists in-frame clones only, not all of them. V, J and clone size are taken as reported in that table, and D and trimming were inferred from the DNA itself. The data hold over 200,000 clones, with around 82% observed a single time. The data stem from a study of blood T cell repertoires in COVID-19. Across the whole study: From T cells, B-cell-depleted T cells, or PBMCs came the material, which was cDNA or gDNA.

The V end was cut by 6 bases, the J end by 7 bases, with 14 bases between. There are 13 residues in the CDR3. CDR1 SGHRS and CDR2 YFSETQ come from the germline V gene. This chain connects TRBV5-1 to TRBJ2-1; D is possibly TRBD2 (5 bases). The specimen sequenced was peripheral blood. The clonotype comes from a man in his forties with active or convalescent COVID-19. The CDR3 DNA reads as TGCGCCAGCACGGCGGGCCCTCTTAATGAGCAGTTCTTC. It encodes CASTAGPLNEQFF.